The 10 T cell receptor beta chains reported below all come from one sample, sequenced in a study of tissue T cells after allogeneic stem cell transplantation (dated by TCRdb to between 2021 and 2023). To prepare the library, the immunoSEQ multiplex PCR assay was applied. In TCRdb, the immuneACCESS table is reduced to in-frame sequences with V and J assigned. These tables do not hold every clone; where another copy was compared, an unresolved V gene accounts for under half, and the others remain unexplained. This sample has 6,000 to 8,000 clones in its table, and around 70% of those were observed once. The biggest ten clones account for around 7% of the sample. Sample time point, as interpreted from the label and publication: human tissue collected at research (rapid) autopsy. The sequenced sample was tissue from the rectum, obtained at autopsy. The source of these receptors is a woman aged 18 to 50 with breast cancer.

The chain joins TRBV5-6 to TRBJ2-2; D call uncertain. This CDR3 spans 13 amino acids. Germline V gene data show CDR1 as SGHDT and CDR2 as YYEEEE. Trimming removed 3 bases at V and 1 base at J, with 4 bases between. In DNA form, the CDR3 reads TGTGCCAGCAGCTCCAGGAACACCGGGGAGCTGTTTTTT. Residues: CASSSRNTGELFF.

The table lists this clone with a few counts. The chain has TRBV12-3 or TRBV12-4 and TRBJ2-7, with D possibly being TRBD1 (6 bases). The CDR3 covers 13 residues. V gave up 5 bases and J gave up 5 bases, with 13 bases separating them. DNA for the CDR3: TGTGCCAGCAGTATGACAGGTCAGGACGAGCAGTACTTC. Encoded protein: CASSMTGQDEQYF.

The J gene is TRBJ1-2, the V gene TRBV2; a weak D match, TRBD1 (6 bases). Trimming left V 6 bases short and J 2 bases short, with 10 bases between. The CDR3 runs to 13 residues. CDR1 is SNHLY and CDR2 is FYNNEI in the germline V gene. CDR3 loop: CASRLTGNYGYTF. In DNA, the CDR3 is TGTGCCAGCAGGTTAACAGGGAACTATGGCTACACCTTC. The variable domain in full, with the rest retrieved from reference TRBV2 and TRBJ1-2, is EPEVTQTPSHQVTQMGQEVILRCVPISNHLYFYWYRQILGQKVEFLVSFYNNEISEKSEIFDDQFSVERPDGSNFTLKIRSTKLEDSAMYFCASRLTGNYGYTFGSGTRLTVV.

The count of this clone is one. The chain joins TRBV6-2 or TRBV6-3 to TRBJ2-7; TRBD2 aligns across 12 bases. The V gene end was trimmed by 2 bases and the J gene end by 4 bases; junction bases not matched to a gene: 6. This CDR3 is 16 amino acids long. CDR1 is MNHEY, CDR2 SVGEGT, per germline. The CDR3 nucleotides are TGTGCCAGCAGTTACCGGACTAGCGGGAATCGTTACGAGCAGTACTTC. The encoded protein is CASSYRTSGNRYEQYF.

V and J are TRBV6-2 or TRBV6-3 and TRBJ2-7, with unresolved D. V was pared by 2 bases and J by 3 bases, with 11 bases between. The CDR3 runs 14 residues. CDR1 and CDR2 (germline): MNHEY, SVGEGT. The DNA of the CDR3 is TGTGCCAGCAGTTACGTAGGCGGTCACTACGAGCAGTACTTC. It translates to CASSYVGGHYEQYF.

This clone occurred once. The chain employs TRBV5-1 and TRBJ2-7, with TRBD1 as a possible D gene (5 bases). The CDR3 consists of 14 residues. Trimming pared 0 bases from V and 3 bases from J, leaving 10 bases between. The germline V gene encodes CDR1 SGHRS and CDR2 YFSETQ. This CDR3 reads CASSLGSGLYEQYF. The CDR3 DNA reads as TGCGCCAGCAGCTTGGGGTCAGGGCTCTACGAGCAGTACTTC.

This clone was seen only a few times. The rearrangement links TRBV4-3 to TRBJ2-3; no firm D call. The CDR3 covers 16 residues. V was clipped by 3 bases and J by 1 base, with 14 bases between them. In germline, CDR1 is LGHNA, CDR2 YSLEER. The CDR3 sequence is CASSQTTQHGTDTQYF. CDR3 nucleotides: TGCGCCAGCAGCCAGACAACCCAGCACGGCACAGATACGCAGTATTTT.

This clone showed up just a few times. The V gene is TRBV7-9, the J gene TRBJ2-3; weak D call: TRBD2 (7 bases). CDR1 SEHNR and CDR2 FQNEAQ come from the germline V gene (reference sequence). V was pared by 7 bases and J by 2 bases, with 16 bases between. CDR3 length equals 15 residues. The CDR3 here is CASTGEGGNTDTQYF. The CDR3 DNA reads TGTGCCAGCACCGGAGAGGGGGGGAACACAGATACGCAGTATTTT.

This chain links TRBV3-1 (or the pseudogene TRBV3-2) with TRBJ2-7; weak D call: TRBD2 (5 bases). Germline CDR1 reads LGHDT; CDR2 reads YNNKEL (reference sequence). Trimming removed 0 bases at V and 6 bases at J, with 15 bases between. This CDR3 spans 15 amino acids. CDR3 nucleotide sequence: TGTGCCAGCAGCCAAGACGCGGAGGTACGGGGCGAGCAGTACTTC. Translating gives CASSQDAEVRGEQYF.

The chain couples TRBV30 to TRBJ1-1, with unresolved D. Trimming stripped 3 bases from V and 0 bases from J, with 23 bases between. The CDR3 contains 18 residues. Germline V gene lookup returns CDR1 GTSNPN and CDR2 SVGIG (reference sequence). The CDR3 region is CAWSLNRNRQGMNTEAFF. In nucleotides, the CDR3 is TGTGCCTGGAGCCTCAATAGGAACCGACAAGGAATGAACACTGAAGCTTTCTTT.